These 5 T cell receptor beta chains share one sample of origin, sequenced in a study of T cell changes during pregnancy in multiple sclerosis. Sequencing was performed with immunoSEQ multiplex PCR; in TCRdb, only in-frame clones are kept and a portion is missing. Seen here are 100,000 to 130,000 clones, approximately 90% observed once, and the top ten hold 0.78%. This specimen consisted of peripheral blood, obtained in the third trimester of pregnancy. The receptors were sampled from a female donor in good health, enrolled as a control in a pregnancy study.

The chain recombines TRBV9 with TRBJ2-6; D is ambiguous. This CDR3 comprises 17 residues. Germline values: CDR1 SGDLS, CDR2 YYNGEE. The V and J ends lost 0 bases and 1 base respectively, with 11 bases between them. The CDR3 spells CASSVATRRSGANVLTF. CDR3 bases: TGTGCCAGCAGCGTAGCTACGAGGAGATCTGGGGCCAACGTCCTGACTTTC.

This chain connects TRBV18 to TRBJ1-1; D unresolved. The CDR3 is 14 residues long. Germline V gene data show CDR1 as KGHSH and CDR2 as LQKENI. V gave up 3 bases and J gave up 3 bases, with 11 bases separating them. CDR3 sequence reads: CASSPSGEYTEAFF. The CDR3 DNA reads as TGTGCCAGCTCACCGTCTGGGGAGTACACTGAAGCTTTCTTT.

This chain joins TRBV7-3 and TRBJ1-1; perhaps TRBD1 as D (5 bases). Germline V gene lookup returns CDR1 SGHTA and CDR2 FQGTGA. V gave up 4 bases and J gave up 0 bases, with 6 bases separating them. The CDR3 is 13 residues long. The CDR3 DNA sequence: TGTGCCAGCAGCTCGGACATGAACACTGAAGCTTTCTTT. The encoded protein is CASSSDMNTEAFF. The variable domain in full, completed from reference TRBV7-3 and TRBJ1-1, reads GAGVSQTPSNKVTEKGKYVELRCDPISGHTALYWYRQSLGQGPEFLIYFQGTGAADDSGLPNDRFFAVRPEGSVSTLKIQRTERGDSAVYLCASSSDMNTEAFFGQGTRLTVV.

This rearrangement joins TRBV12-5 to TRBJ2-7, with 8 positions matching TRBD2. The V gene end was trimmed by 5 bases and the J gene end by 0 bases; junction bases not matched to a gene: 6. Germline loops: CDR1 LGHNT, CDR2 FRNRAP. The CDR3 spans 15 residues. The CDR3: CASGRGGKLSYEQYF. CDR3 DNA: TGTGCTAGTGGTCGGGGGGGAAAACTCTCCTACGAGCAGTACTTC.

The rearrangement joins TRBV21-1 to TRBJ1-6; TRBD1, as called in the table, went unchecked against the DNA. TRBV21-1 is listed as a pseudogene. The CDR3 extends over 15 amino acids. CDR3 bases: TGTGCCAGCAGCAAAGACAGAGACTATAATTCACCCCTCCACTTT. It specifies CASSKDRDYNSPLHF.